The 29 T cell receptor beta chains below come from one sample, sequenced in a study of blood T cell repertoires in COVID-19 (TCRdb year 2020). Libraries were constructed by the immunoSEQ multiplex PCR assay. TCRdb holds this immuneACCESS table with in-frame rearrangements only. Some clones are missing; in checked studies, unresolved V genes explain under half, and the rest has no known cause. The sample table lists about 350,000 clones, around nine tenths of them with a count of one. The ten largest clones capture 7.1% of the sample. Specimen: peripheral blood. These receptors all stem from a woman aged 55-70 years with COVID-19, enrolled during active disease.

V and J are TRBV6-1 and TRBJ1-5; the D is unclear. Germline-derived CDR1 and CDR2 are MNHNS and SASEGT. This CDR3 is built from 12 residues. Trimming took 2 bases from V and 9 from J, leaving 8 bases between them. CDR3 region: CASSETPRPQHF. The CDR3, as DNA: TGTGCCAGCAGTGAAACCCCGAGGCCCCAGCATTTT.

V gene TRBV29-1 combines with J gene TRBJ2-1; 9 bases fit TRBD2. Germline CDR1 is SQVTM and CDR2 is ANQGSEA. The V gene end was trimmed by 5 bases and the J gene end by 6 bases; junction bases not matched to a gene: 14. This CDR3 has 16 residues. The CDR3 DNA is TGCAGCGTTTTGGTGCGCGTTAGCGGGGGCCCCAATGAGCAGTTCTTC. It codes for CSVLVRVSGGPNEQFF.

J is TRBJ2-4 and V is TRBV7-3; TRBD2 matches 7 bases. V dropped 5 bases and J dropped 1; count of bases not matched to a gene: 5. This CDR3 contains 15 residues. CDR1 and CDR2 (germline): SGHTA, FQGTGA. The CDR3 coding sequence is TGTGCCAGCAGCCTCAGCGGGGATGCCAAAAACATTCAGTACTTC. Protein sequence: CASSLSGDAKNIQYF.

The genes are TRBV4-2 and TRBJ1-4; D may be TRBD1 (5 bases). Germline assignment: CDR1 LGHNA and CDR2 YNFKEQ. This CDR3 comprises 14 residues. Deletions cut 4 bases from V and 8 bases from J, with 14 bases between. CDR3 region: CASSLGGPPEKLFF. Written as DNA, the CDR3 is TGTGCCAGCAGCCTGGGGGGACCCCCAGAAAAACTGTTTTTT.

This sequence joins TRBV13 and TRBJ1-6; 8 positions agree with TRBD1. The CDR3 is made up of 14 amino acids. The germline CDR1 and CDR2 sequences are PRHDT and FYEKMQ (reference sequence). The trim removed 5 bases at V and 10 bases at J, leaving 7 bases unmatched. The CDR3 coding sequence is TGTGCCAGCAGCACCCGGACAGGGCACTCACCCCTCCACTTT. Protein sequence: CASSTRTGHSPLHF.

The chain recombines TRBV7-9 with TRBJ1-2; a weak D match, TRBD1 (5 bases). V was shortened by 0 bases and J by 8 bases, with 19 bases between the two germline ends. This CDR3 spans 16 amino acids. Looked up from germline, CDR1 is SEHNR and CDR2 is FQNEAQ (reference sequence). Here the CDR3 reads CASSLAEGPGVRGYTF. The CDR3 region has the DNA TGTGCCAGCAGCTTAGCAGAAGGACCGGGGGTTAGGGGCTACACCTTC.

This rearrangement joins TRBV24-1 to TRBJ1-2; possible D gene TRBD1, 6 bases. Trimming removed 3 bases from V and 4 bases from J, with 11 bases in between. The CDR3 extends over 14 amino acids. Germline V gene data show CDR1 as KGHDR and CDR2 as SFDVKD. As DNA, the CDR3 is TGTGCCACCAGTGATATAGACAGGTCCTATGGCTACACCTTC. Translated, it gives CATSDIDRSYGYTF.

In this sample, this clone turned up once. The chain recombines TRBV5-1 with TRBJ2-5; no clear D. V lost 4 bases, J lost 4 bases, and 11 bases lay in between. This CDR3 region has 13 residues. From germline, CDR1 is SGHRS and CDR2 YFSETQ. The CDR3 is CASSPQPGETQYF. The CDR3 bases are TGCGCCAGCAGCCCCCAGCCGGGAGAGACCCAGTACTTC.

This clone occurred a few times. The chain couples TRBV2 to TRBJ1-5; tentatively, D is TRBD1 (6 bases). Germline V gene lookup returns CDR1 SNHLY and CDR2 FYNNEI. The V gene lost 6 bases and the J gene lost 7 bases, with 13 bases spanning the gap. The CDR3 spans 13 residues. DNA of the CDR3: TGTGCCAGCAGGATACTACAGGGCCAGCCCCAGCATTTT. The encoded protein is CASRILQGQPQHF.

Details on this clone: Different DNA sequences within this sample yield the same CDR3. The rearrangement links TRBV6-2 or TRBV6-3 to TRBJ2-5; 15 bases are a match to TRBD2. In germline, CDR1 is MNHEY, CDR2 SVGEGT. This CDR3 is 18 amino acids long. J was trimmed by 1 base and V by 6 bases; bases with no gene match: 9. The DNA for the CDR3 is TGTGCCAGCAGCCGGCAGCCGGGACTAGCGGGGGGCCAAGAGACCCAGTACTTC. The encoded protein is CASSRQPGLAGGQETQYF.

The chain has TRBV19 and TRBJ2-7, with D possibly TRBD1 on 5 matching bases. The V and J ends lost 2 bases and 7 bases respectively, with 12 bases between them. Germline V gene sequence: CDR1 LNHDA, CDR2 SQIVND (reference sequence). This CDR3 has 13 amino acids. CDR3 sequence: CASSIRKQDEQYF. The CDR3, as DNA: TGTGCCAGTAGTATAAGGAAACAGGATGAGCAGTACTTC.

The chain joins TRBV7-9 to TRBJ2-7; maybe TRBD1 (5 bases). Germline V lookup: CDR1 SEHNR, CDR2 FQNEAQ (reference sequence). The CDR3 consists of 13 residues. Trimming shortened V by 1 base and J by 2 bases, and 6 bases separated the two germline ends. The CDR3 loop is CASSLEDTYEQYF. Here the CDR3 DNA reads TGTGCCAGCAGCTTAGAGGACACCTACGAGCAGTACTTC.

This chain uses TRBV6-5 with TRBJ2-5; D is possibly TRBD2 (6 bases). V was shortened by 8 bases and J by 1 base, with 17 bases between the two germline ends. Per germline, CDR1 MNHEY and CDR2 SVGAGI. This CDR3 is 15 amino acids long. The CDR3 spells CASQRHGGIQETQYF. For the CDR3, the DNA is TGTGCCAGCCAGCGCCATGGCGGGATCCAAGAGACCCAGTACTTC.

This chain uses TRBV18 with TRBJ2-5; 7 bases are a match to TRBD1. The germline V gene has CDR1 KGHSH and CDR2 LQKENI. The CDR3 is 13 amino acids. V shed 6 bases and J 2 bases; nucleotides not matched to a gene: 3. In DNA, the CDR3 is TGTGCCAGCTCCGGGACAGATCAAGAGACCCAGTACTTC. It is translated as CASSGTDQETQYF.

The chain uses TRBV29-1 and TRBJ1-2; possibly TRBD1 for D (5 bases). The CDR3 extends over 13 amino acids. Trimming stripped 7 bases from V and 4 bases from J, with 16 bases between. Germline V lookup: CDR1 SQVTM, CDR2 ANQGSEA. CDR3 region: CSAGSPRGYGYTF. For the CDR3, the DNA is TGCAGCGCCGGGTCCCCAAGGGGCTATGGCTACACCTTC.

The chain combines TRBV5-1 with TRBJ1-5, with 8 bases identical to TRBD1. The CDR3 consists of 14 residues. V lost 3 bases and J lost 7; bases outside the gene matches: 6. Germline V gives CDR1 SGHRS, CDR2 YFSETQ. The CDR3 here is CASSSGQGRQPQHF. In nucleotides, the CDR3 is TGCGCCAGCAGCTCAGGACAGGGAAGGCAGCCCCAGCATTTT.

In its sample, this clone was seen a few times. This sequence joins TRBV2 and TRBJ1-6; the D gene is possibly TRBD1 (5 bases). The CDR3 totals 17 residues. The germline V gene has CDR1 SNHLY and CDR2 FYNNEI. Deletions cut 2 bases from V and 1 base from J, with 12 bases between. The CDR3 DNA reads TGTGCCAGCAGTGAACAGGTCGGGGGTTCCTATAATTCACCCCTCCACTTT. Translation: CASSEQVGGSYNSPLHF.

The V gene is TRBV4-1, the J gene TRBJ2-1, with TRBD2 matching over 13 bases. The V gene end was trimmed by 10 bases and the J gene end by 9 bases; junction bases not matched to a gene: 9. This CDR3 region has 14 residues. Germline lookup yields CDR1 MGHRA and CDR2 YSYEKL. CDR3 region: CATRLAGGSTEQFF. In nucleotides, the CDR3 is TGCGCCACCCGACTAGCGGGGGGTAGTACTGAGCAGTTCTTC.

V gene TRBV7-9 combines with J gene TRBJ2-1; 7 nucleotides align to TRBD1. This CDR3 is 13 amino acids long. Germline CDR1 is SEHNR and CDR2 is FQNEAQ (reference sequence). V lost 10 bases to trimming and J lost 8 bases; unmatched junction nucleotides: 11. CDR3 sequence (DNA): TGTGCCACCCTAGGACAGGCTGGGGATGAGCAGTTCTTC. Its protein product is CATLGQAGDEQFF.

The V gene is TRBV11-2, the J gene TRBJ1-2; 7 bases agree with TRBD1. Trimming removed 1 base from V and 3 bases from J; junction bases left unmatched: 2. This CDR3 contains 14 residues. Germline values: CDR1 SGHAT, CDR2 FQNNGV. Written as DNA, the CDR3 is TGTGCCAGCAGCTTAGCCGGACAGGACTATGGCTACACCTTC. As protein: CASSLAGQDYGYTF.

The J gene is TRBJ2-3, the V gene TRBV6-2 or TRBV6-3; D gene unclear. V was trimmed by 4 bases and J by 4 bases, leaving 9 bases between them. The CDR3 totals 13 residues. Germline CDR1 MNHEY, CDR2 SVGEGT. CDR3 sequence reads: CASSSQYSDTQYF. The CDR3 DNA is TGTGCCAGCAGTTCGCAGTATTCAGATACGCAGTATTTT.

J is TRBJ2-7 and V is TRBV3-1 (or the pseudogene TRBV3-2), with TRBD1 identical over 10 bases. Germline V gene data show CDR1 as LGHDT and CDR2 as YNNKEL (reference sequence). The junction had 2 bases not matched to a gene; V was cut back by 1 base and J by 5 bases. This CDR3 has 14 amino acids. This CDR3 is CASSQGQGADEQYF. As DNA, the CDR3 is TGTGCCAGCAGCCAAGGACAGGGGGCAGACGAGCAGTACTTC.

The J gene is TRBJ2-5, the V gene TRBV10-3, with a weak D call TRBD2 (5 bases). From germline, CDR1 is ENHRY and CDR2 SYGVKD. Trimming took off 8 bases at V and 4 bases at J, with 8 bases between the two ends. This CDR3 spans 11 amino acids. CDR3 loop: CAIGRGETQYF. DNA for the CDR3: TGTGCCATCGGACGGGGAGAGACCCAGTACTTC.

This chain uses TRBV7-3 with TRBJ2-7; 10 nucleotides line up with TRBD1. CDR1 is SGHTA, CDR2 FQGTGA, per germline. The CDR3 is 16 amino acids. V was pared by 4 bases and J by 0 bases, with 6 bases of the junction left unmatched. Here the CDR3 reads CASSYKRTGGSYEQYF. CDR3 in DNA: TGTGCCAGCAGCTATAAAAGGACAGGGGGCTCCTACGAGCAGTACTTC.

The gene calls are TRBV5-1 and TRBJ1-2; 7 bases align to TRBD1. Trimming took 7 bases from V and 6 from J; bases not matched to a gene: 12. Germline lookup yields CDR1 SGHRS and CDR2 YFSETQ. The CDR3 contains 14 residues. The CDR3 sequence: CASRMMTGMDGYTF. The CDR3 nucleotides read TGCGCCAGCCGGATGATGACAGGGATGGATGGCTACACCTTC. Variable domain in full (rest from reference TRBV5-1 and TRBJ1-2): KAGVTQTPRYLIKTRGQQVTLSCSPISGHRSVSWYQQTPGQGLQFLFEYFSETQRNKGNFPGRFSGRQFSNSRSEMNVSTLELGDSALYLCASRMMTGMDGYTFGSGTRLTVV.

The chain recombines TRBV20-1 with TRBJ2-1; D not certain. V lost 2 bases to trimming and J lost 5 bases, with 4 bases between them. Germline CDR1 and CDR2: DFQATT and SNEGSKA (reference sequence). The CDR3 sequence is 11 residues long. This chain's CDR3 is CSARQNNEQFF. The CDR3 DNA reads TGCAGTGCTAGACAGAACAATGAGCAGTTCTTC.

This sequence joins TRBV3-1 (or the pseudogene TRBV3-2) and TRBJ1-3, with TRBD1 as a possible D gene (6 bases). Trimming removed 5 bases at V and 0 bases at J, with 11 bases between. The germline V gene has CDR1 LGHDT and CDR2 YNNKEL (reference sequence). The length of the CDR3 is 15 residues. CDR3: CASSYGQSSGNTIYF. The CDR3 region has the DNA TGTGCCAGCAGCTACGGACAGAGCTCTGGAAACACCATATATTTT.

The chain recombines TRBV6-1 with TRBJ1-2, with TRBD1 matching 9 bases. CDR1 MNHNS and CDR2 SASEGT come from the germline V gene. This CDR3 spans 17 amino acids. The J segment lost 5 bases and the V segment lost 0 bases, leaving 10 bases of the junction unmatched. For the CDR3, the DNA is TGTGCCAGCAGTGAAGCGCTTCCTGGACAGGGGTCGTATGGCTACACCTTC. This translates into CASSEALPGQGSYGYTF.

The chain recombines TRBV7-2 with TRBJ1-2, with 7 bases fitting TRBD1. The CDR3 is 16 amino acids. The V segment lost 4 bases and the J segment 1 base; nucleotides outside the gene matches: 9. Germline lookup yields CDR1 SGHTA and CDR2 FQGNSA. CDR3 amino acids: CASSSNNRGGNYGYTF. For the CDR3, the DNA is TGTGCCAGCAGCTCGAACAACAGGGGAGGTAACTATGGCTACACCTTC.